The entry below describes one T cell receptor (beta chain). Its matching antigen is unknown. The junction differs from germline at one of its ends, possibly a read error. These data originate in a study of CD8 T cells in Susac syndrome. Study-level findings and limits: Among active patients and in TEMRA cells, CD8+ clonal expansion in Susac reached its peak.

With random hexamers, reverse transcription was performed on roughly 0.5 to 1 ug of RNA. Multiplex PCR with immunoSEQ amplified the TCR beta CDR3 across 54 Vbeta and 13 Jbeta. TCRdb re-called the immunoSEQ multiplex PCR reads with MiXCR, one entry per CDR3 protein. The sample records about 130,000 distinct CDR3 sequences, around 93% being singletons. The CDR3 loop spans 12 amino acids. Germline lookup yields CDR1 GTSNPN and CDR2 SVGIG (reference sequence). This sequence was found in a human donor with Susac syndrome. J is TRBJ1-1 and V is TRBV30; D might be TRBD1 (5 bases). Sequencing input: CD8+ T cells from PBMCs. This CDR3 reads CSWSLVEGTAFF. CDR3 nucleotide sequence: TGTTCCTGGAGTCTTGTTGAGGGGACAGCTTTCTTT.